Presented here are 27 T cell receptor beta chains from one specimen sequenced in a study of shared clonotypes between healthy human individuals. Assay: immunoSEQ multiplex PCR; the TCRdb copy retains only in-frame clones and omits some. The repertoire consists of approximately 340,000 clones, with approximately 79% occurring once and the leading ten covering 10% to 13%. Sequenced material: memory CD4+ T cells sorted from blood. This sample's subset: CD45RA-negative fraction. The origin of the receptors is a man aged 25 to 45 in good health.

The genes are TRBV2 and TRBJ1-6; D is uncertain. V gave up 7 bases and J gave up 10 bases, with 20 bases separating them. The CDR3 length is 15 residues. From germline, CDR1 is SNHLY and CDR2 FYNNEI. CDR3 DNA: TGTGCCAGCACTTACTTGCAGAACAGCTACTCACCCCTCCACTTT. Protein product: CASTYLQNSYSPLHF. The whole variable domain, remainder taken from reference TRBV2 and TRBJ1-6, is EPEVTQTPSHQVTQMGQEVILRCVPISNHLYFYWYRQILGQKVEFLVSFYNNEISEKSEIFDDQFSVERPDGSNFTLKIRSTKLEDSAMYFCASTYLQNSYSPLHFGNGTRLTVT.

The chain combines TRBV7-6 with TRBJ2-7; perhaps TRBD2 as D (6 bases). In germline, CDR1 is SGHVS, CDR2 FNYEAQ. The CDR3 has 11 residues. V shed 5 bases and J shed 10 bases, with 12 bases lying between them. This CDR3 is CASSPGLHQYF. DNA for the CDR3: TGTGCCAGCAGCCCGGGACTCCACCAGTACTTC.

Worth noting for this clone: The sample carries other DNA sequences with the same CDR3. The chain carries TRBV7-2 and TRBJ2-5; D not certain. Germline lookup yields CDR1 SGHTA and CDR2 FQGNSA. Trimming left V 2 bases short and J 4 bases short, with 8 bases between. The CDR3 sequence is 13 residues long. CDR3 sequence: CASSLRQLETQYF. CDR3 coding DNA: TGTGCCAGCAGCTTACGGCAATTAGAGACCCAGTACTTC.

The count of this clone is one. The junction and the germline gene differ at one end; a read error may be behind it. The J gene is TRBJ2-5, the V gene TRBV7-7; 7 bases match TRBD2. Germline V gene lookup returns CDR1 SSHAT and CDR2 FNYEAQ (reference sequence). This CDR3 region has 14 residues. CDR3: CASSLREYQETQYF. As DNA, the CDR3 is TGTGCTAGCAGCCTGCGGGAGTACCAAGAGACCCAGTACTTC.

Only a few counts were recorded for this clone. The CDR3: CSVDMTGGNTQYF. CDR3 nucleotide sequence: TGCAGCGTCGACATGACAGGGGGGAATACGCAGTATTTT. The chain employs TRBV29-1 and TRBJ2-3; 9 bases line up with TRBD1. CDR1 and CDR2 from the germline V gene are SQVTM and ANQGSEA. This CDR3 contains 13 residues. V shed 6 bases, J shed 7 bases, and the junction held 8 bases outside the gene matches.

The CDR3 protein is CASSLGTTDTQYF. The CDR3 coding sequence is TGCGCCAGCAGCTTGGGGACGACAGATACGCAGTATTTT. The V and J genes are TRBV5-1 and TRBJ2-3; no definite D call. The V end lost 0 bases, the J end lost 3 bases, and 5 bases lay between the germline ends. This CDR3 spans 13 amino acids. CDR1 SGHRS and CDR2 YFSETQ come from the germline V gene.

The chain combines TRBV5-1 with TRBJ1-4; the match to TRBD1 covers 8 bases. CDR3 size: 14 residues. J lost 7 bases, V lost 1 base, and 3 bases had no gene match. Germline V CDR1 and CDR2: SGHRS, YFSETQ. This CDR3 reads CASSLMGTGEKLFF. CDR3 coding DNA: TGCGCCAGCAGCTTGATGGGGACAGGTGAAAAACTGTTTTTT.

The rearrangement links TRBV28 to TRBJ1-2; the D is unclear. V was cut by 8 bases and J by 4 bases, with 14 bases left in between. From germline, CDR1 is MDHEN and CDR2 SYDVKM. This CDR3 has 13 amino acids. The CDR3 sequence: CASLSGGLYGYTF. Written as DNA, the CDR3 is TGTGCCAGCCTCTCTGGTGGTCTCTATGGCTACACCTTC.

The gene calls are TRBV25-1 and TRBJ2-7; a weak D match, TRBD1 (6 bases). The V gene lost 8 bases and the J gene lost 2 bases, with 13 bases spanning the gap. From germline, CDR1 is MGHDK and CDR2 SYGVNS. The length of the CDR3 is 13 residues. The CDR3 loop reads CASHQTGAYEQYF. The CDR3 DNA follows: TGTGCCAGCCATCAGACAGGCGCCTACGAGCAGTACTTC.

J is TRBJ2-1 and V is TRBV10-2; D is undetermined. Between the trimmed V and J ends, which lost 4 bases and 6 bases, there was a span of 7 bases. The CDR3 runs 12 residues. Germline CDR1 WSHSY, CDR2 SAAADI. CDR3 residues: CASSGIFNEQFF. The CDR3 bases are TGCGCCAGCAGTGGAATTTTCAATGAGCAGTTCTTC.

As concerns this clone: This may stem from a read error, because a much larger clone lies one nucleotide away. The sample holds other DNA sequences that translate to the same CDR3. The chain uses TRBV2 and TRBJ1-1; D call uncertain. The germline gives CDR1 SNHLY, CDR2 FYNNEI. This CDR3 has 11 amino acids. V lost 5 bases and J 3 bases, leaving 4 bases between the germline ends. The CDR3 DNA reads TGTGCCAGCAGTCGGGACACTGAAGCTTTCTTT. It codes for CASSRDTEAFF.

The chain carries TRBV5-1 and TRBJ2-4, with D unclear. This CDR3 is 15 amino acids long. The V end was cut by 1 base, the J end by 7 bases, with 15 bases between. The germline V gene encodes CDR1 SGHRS and CDR2 YFSETQ. The CDR3 coding sequence is TGCGCCAGCAGCTTGCCAGTCGAGACATATAACATTCAGTACTTC. It encodes CASSLPVETYNIQYF. The full variable domain, in which reference TRBV5-1 and TRBJ2-4 provide the parts outside the CDR3, is KAGVTQTPRYLIKTRGQQVTLSCSPISGHRSVSWYQQTPGQGLQFLFEYFSETQRNKGNFPGRFSGRQFSNSRSEMNVSTLELGDSALYLCASSLPVETYNIQYFGAGTRLSVL.

The chain couples TRBV6-1 to TRBJ2-1; the D is unclear. CDR1 MNHNS and CDR2 SASEGT come from the germline V gene. Trimming pared 3 bases from V and 0 bases from J, leaving 6 bases between. The CDR3 spans 14 residues. This CDR3 is CASSEGPSYNEQFF. CDR3 nucleotides: TGTGCCAGCAGTGAGGGCCCCTCCTACAATGAGCAGTTCTTC.

This clone came up once. J is TRBJ1-2 and V is TRBV29-1; D unclear. Trimming removed 5 bases at V and 4 bases at J, with 8 bases between. The CDR3 runs to 11 residues. Germline V gene data show CDR1 as SQVTM and CDR2 as ANQGSEA. For the CDR3, the DNA is TGCAGCGTTCCTGGTCCCTATGGCTACACCTTC. It codes for CSVPGPYGYTF.

The chain has TRBV19 and TRBJ2-1; D is possibly TRBD2 (6 bases). This CDR3 is 18 amino acids long. Germline CDR1 and CDR2: LNHDA and SQIVND (reference sequence). The V and J ends lost 3 bases and 4 bases respectively, with 22 bases between them. The CDR3 DNA reads TGTGCCAGTAGTATCACGGGGTGGGGGACTGCACCTTACAATGAGCAGTTCTTC. It is translated as CASSITGWGTAPYNEQFF.

CDR3 sequence: CASSRTGTSGAGELFF. The CDR3 DNA reads TGTGCCAGCAGCCGGACCGGGACCTCGGGCGCCGGGGAGCTGTTTTTT. The chain combines TRBV11-3 with TRBJ2-2; D may match TRBD1 or TRBD2 (5 bases each). V shed 5 bases and J shed 6 bases, with 19 bases lying between them. CDR1 SGHNT and CDR2 YENEEA come from the germline V gene. The CDR3 length is 16 residues.

The sample holds a few counts of this clone. The V and J genes are TRBV5-5 and TRBJ1-2; no clear D. Germline V gives CDR1 SGHKS, CDR2 YYEKEE (reference sequence). The CDR3 has 15 residues. Trimming shortened V by 4 bases and J by 0 bases, and 13 bases separated the two germline ends. The CDR3 sequence is CASSPGPHSNYGYTF. Here the CDR3 DNA reads TGTGCCAGCAGCCCAGGACCTCATTCTAACTATGGCTACACCTTC.

The chain uses TRBV10-1 and TRBJ2-2; 9 bases match TRBD2. Germline CDR1 and CDR2: WNHNN and SYGVQD (reference sequence). The trim removed 4 bases at V and 5 bases at J, leaving 8 bases unmatched. This CDR3 has 16 residues. The chain's CDR3 is CASSGITGLATGELFF. The CDR3 DNA reads as TGCGCCAGCAGTGGAATTACGGGACTAGCTACCGGGGAGCTGTTTTTT.

This clone appeared a single time. The rearrangement links TRBV28 to TRBJ2-7; D is unclear. The germline gives CDR1 MDHEN, CDR2 SYDVKM. V was cut by 3 bases and J by 4 bases, with 7 bases left in between. This CDR3 has 12 amino acids. CDR3 nucleotides: TGTGCCAGCAGTTTGTTAGAGTACGAGCAGTACTTC. Translating gives CASSLLEYEQYF.

This clone was counted only a few times. The V gene is TRBV6-1, the J gene TRBJ2-5; no clear D gene. CDR3 length equals 15 residues. Trimming took off 2 bases at V and 6 bases at J, with 16 bases between the two ends. In germline, CDR1 is MNHNS, CDR2 SASEGT. Here the CDR3 reads CASSEYRTGDKTQYF. CDR3 bases: TGTGCCAGCAGTGAATACCGGACCGGAGATAAGACCCAGTACTTC.

This clone has only one observation. The V and J genes are TRBV4-3 and TRBJ2-1; no definite D call. Germline CDR1 and CDR2: LGHNA and YSLEER. Trimming shortened V by 2 bases and J by 7 bases, and 9 bases separated the two germline ends. This CDR3 is 13 amino acids long. The CDR3 loop is CASSQHENNEQFF. In nucleotides, the CDR3 is TGCGCCAGCAGCCAACATGAGAATAATGAGCAGTTCTTC.

V and J are TRBV29-1 and TRBJ2-1; 7 bases line up with TRBD2. CDR1 SQVTM and CDR2 ANQGSEA come from the germline V gene. The trim removed 7 bases at V and 6 bases at J, leaving 12 bases unmatched. The CDR3 is 14 residues long. CDR3 amino acids: CSGSRDYEPNEQFF. In DNA form, the CDR3 reads TGCAGCGGGAGCCGGGACTACGAACCCAATGAGCAGTTCTTC.

The chain has TRBV9 and TRBJ2-6; D is uncertain. Trimming took 0 bases from V and 0 from J, leaving 7 bases between them. Germline V gives CDR1 SGDLS, CDR2 YYNGEE. This CDR3 region has 16 residues. The CDR3 here is CASSVARISGANVLTF. The DNA of the CDR3 is TGTGCCAGCAGCGTAGCTAGAATCTCTGGGGCCAACGTCCTGACTTTC. Full variable domain (rest looked up from reference TRBV9 and TRBJ2-6): DSGVTQTPKHLITATGQRVTLRCSPRSGDLSVYWYQQSLDQGLQFLIQYYNGEERAKGNILERFSAQQFPDLHSELNLSSLELGDSALYFCASSVARISGANVLTFGAGSRLTVL.

This clone appeared a single time. The chain has TRBV11-2 and TRBJ2-5; 7 bases fit TRBD2. Germline values: CDR1 SGHAT, CDR2 FQNNGV. The trim removed 0 bases at V and 5 bases at J, leaving 0 bases unmatched. This CDR3 is built from 13 residues. CDR3 DNA sequence: TGTGCCAGCAGCTTAGACGGGGGGGAGACCCAGTACTTC. Its translation: CASSLDGGETQYF.

The chain employs TRBV30 and TRBJ2-2, with 11 bases aligning to TRBD2. CDR1 is GTSNPN, CDR2 SVGIG, per germline (reference sequence). The CDR3 contains 15 residues. Losses at the gene ends were 2 bases for V and 4 bases for J; bases not matched to a gene: 3. CDR3 in DNA: TGTGCCTGGAGTTTGACTAGCGGGACCACCGGGGAGCTGTTTTTT. Its protein product is CAWSLTSGTTGELFF.

V and J are TRBV5-4 and TRBJ2-1, with 8 bases identical to TRBD2. V lost 0 bases, J lost 8 bases, and 7 bases stayed unmatched. Germline V gene sequence: CDR1 SGHNT, CDR2 YYREEE (reference sequence). CDR3 length: 15 amino acids. This chain's CDR3 is CASSLAGRGGDEQFF. CDR3 sequence (DNA): TGTGCCAGCAGCTTGGCCGGGAGGGGGGGCGATGAGCAGTTCTTC. Variable domain in full (rest from reference TRBV5-4 and TRBJ2-1): ETGVTQSPTHLIKTRGQQVTLRCSSQSGHNTVSWYQQALGQGPQFIFQYYREEENGRGNFPPRFSGLQFPNYSSELNVNALELDDSALYLCASSLAGRGGDEQFFGPGTRLTVL.

This clone was seen a few times. The chain links TRBV5-1 to TRBJ2-5; weak D call: TRBD1 (6 bases). Looked up from germline, CDR1 is SGHRS and CDR2 is YFSETQ. CDR3 size: 15 residues. V lost 4 bases to trimming and J lost 2 bases, with 15 bases between them. The CDR3 loop is CASSPNAQGQETQYF. DNA of the CDR3: TGCGCCAGCAGCCCGAATGCGCAGGGGCAAGAGACCCAGTACTTC.